This entry lists 16 T cell receptor beta chains sequenced from one sample in a study of blood T cell repertoires in COVID-19. Produced via immunoSEQ multiplex PCR; TCRdb's table is partial and in-frame only. The data contain 63,000 or so clones, around nine tenths of them seen just once; the ten biggest clones take up roughly 1.4%. Sequences were obtained from peripheral blood. The receptors here all came from a man in his 60s with acute or convalescent COVID-19.

The chain has TRBV24-1 and TRBJ1-2, with 10 nucleotides matching TRBD1. CDR3 length equals 17 residues. CDR1 is KGHDR, CDR2 SFDVKD, per germline. V shed 4 bases and J 6 bases; nucleotides not matched to a gene: 13. The DNA for the CDR3 is TGTGCCACCAGTGACCCTACGACAGGGGGCGGGAAGGATGGCTACACCTTC. The encoded protein is CATSDPTTGGGKDGYTF.

The chain recombines TRBV11-2 with TRBJ1-4; possible D gene TRBD1, 6 bases. The CDR3 is 14 residues long. From germline, CDR1 is SGHAT and CDR2 FQNNGV. Trimming removed 5 bases from V and 4 bases from J, with 11 bases in between. Here the CDR3 reads CASSQLGGNEKLFF. The CDR3 DNA follows: TGTGCCAGCAGCCAGTTAGGGGGTAATGAAAAACTGTTTTTT.

The chain links TRBV6-5 to TRBJ2-7; weak D call: TRBD1 (6 bases). Trimming pared 5 bases from V and 3 bases from J, leaving 14 bases between. CDR3 length: 14 amino acids. Germline lookup yields CDR1 MNHEY and CDR2 SVGAGI. The CDR3 bases are TGTGCCAGCAGTCGTGCAGGGGTAGGCTACGAGCAGTACTTC. This encodes CASSRAGVGYEQYF.

The V call is TRBV2, the J call TRBJ1-1, with 8 bases fitting TRBD1. This CDR3 is built from 14 residues. V dropped 5 bases and J dropped 4; count of bases not matched to a gene: 6. Germline lookup yields CDR1 SNHLY and CDR2 FYNNEI. CDR3 sequence reads: CASSKDRAVTEAFF. CDR3 sequence (DNA): TGTGCCAGCAGTAAGGACAGGGCCGTCACTGAAGCTTTCTTT.

The chain links TRBV5-4 to TRBJ2-2; D is ambiguous. Trimming removed 3 bases from V and 6 bases from J, with 6 bases in between. CDR3 length: 12 residues. Germline lookup yields CDR1 SGHNT and CDR2 YYREEE (reference sequence). CDR3 nucleotide sequence: TGTGCCAGCAGCTCCGTTGCCGGGGAGCTGTTTTTT. Translation gives CASSSVAGELFF.

The genes are TRBV5-1 and TRBJ1-1; 10 bases are shared with TRBD1. The germline V gene encodes CDR1 SGHRS and CDR2 YFSETQ. The CDR3 has 13 amino acids. The junction had 2 bases not matched to a gene; V was cut back by 4 bases and J by 5 bases. The CDR3 bases are TGCGCCAGCAGCGTGGGACAGGGGACTGAAGCTTTCTTT. Its translation: CASSVGQGTEAFF.

This chain uses TRBV6-5 with TRBJ1-5; the D gene is possibly TRBD1 (6 bases). The CDR3 sequence is 13 residues long. V dropped 8 bases and J dropped 3 bases, with 11 bases sitting between them. The germline gives CDR1 MNHEY, CDR2 SVGAGI. The CDR3 sequence: CASRDKFNQPQHF. CDR3 bases: TGTGCCAGCCGGGACAAATTCAATCAGCCCCAGCATTTT.

A single count supports this clone. The genes are TRBV28 and TRBJ1-6, with D perhaps matching TRBD1 (6 bases). The CDR3 is made up of 14 amino acids. CDR1 is MDHEN, CDR2 SYDVKM, per germline. V lost 4 bases and J lost 9, with 13 bases in between. The CDR3 coding sequence is TGTGCCAGCAGTTCATACAGGGCGATTTCACCCCTCCACTTT. Translation: CASSSYRAISPLHF. Full variable domain (outside the CDR3, taken from reference TRBV28 and TRBJ1-6): DVKVTQSSRYLVKRTGEKVFLECVQDMDHENMFWYRQDPGLGLRLIYFSYDVKMKEKGDIPEGYSVSREKKERFSLILESASTNQTSMYLCASSSYRAISPLHFGNGTRLTVT.

This chain links TRBV6-5 with TRBJ1-2; 8 bases match TRBD1. Germline V gene sequence: CDR1 MNHEY, CDR2 SVGAGI. The V and J ends lost 2 bases and 8 bases, in that order; junction bases with no gene match: 10. The CDR3 is 15 amino acids. DNA for the CDR3: TGTGCCAGCAGTTACACTTCCCGACAGGGGAAAGGCTACACCTTC. This encodes CASSYTSRQGKGYTF.

The CDR3 region is CASSLDGPLNSPLHF. The DNA of the CDR3 is TGCGCCAGCAGCTTGGATGGGCCCCTAAATTCACCCCTCCACTTT. The chain recombines TRBV5-1 with TRBJ1-6, with D unclear. Germline CDR1 and CDR2: SGHRS and YFSETQ. The CDR3 has 15 residues. V gave up 0 bases and J gave up 7 bases, with 11 bases separating them.

In the case of this clone: The junction departs from the called germline gene at one end, perhaps through a read error. The gene calls are TRBV24-1 and TRBJ1-3, with unresolved D. The CDR3 is made up of 12 amino acids. Germline-derived CDR1 and CDR2 are KGHDR and SFDVKD. The CDR3 DNA follows: TGTGCCACCAGTGATTATGGAGACACCATATATTTT. This gives the protein CATSDYGDTIYF.

This sequence joins TRBV27 and TRBJ1-6; maybe TRBD1 (6 bases). The CDR3 totals 18 residues. V lost 3 bases and J lost 8, with 23 bases in between. Germline CDR1 is MNHEY and CDR2 is SMNVEV (reference sequence). CDR3 sequence (DNA): TGTGCCAGCAGTTTTATACAGGGTCGCGGACCAGTTGATTCACCCCTCCACTTT. Its protein is CASSFIQGRGPVDSPLHF.

This clone turned up a few times. V and J are TRBV5-1 and TRBJ1-2; no reliable D call. Trimming removed 3 bases at V and 8 bases at J, with 11 bases between. The CDR3 totals 12 residues. Per the germline V gene, CDR1 is SGHRS and CDR2 is YFSETQ. The CDR3 sequence is CASSSGLGGYTF. CDR3 nucleotides: TGCGCCAGCAGCTCCGGTCTCGGGGGCTACACCTTC.

The V and J genes are TRBV27 and TRBJ1-2; the D gene is possibly TRBD1 (6 bases). CDR1 and CDR2 from the germline V gene are MNHEY and SMNVEV (reference sequence). Between the trimmed V and J ends, which lost 5 bases and 4 bases, there was a span of 11 bases. The CDR3 is 13 residues long. DNA for the CDR3: TGTGCCAGCAGTCAGGACAGCCTCTATGGCTACACCTTC. It is translated as CASSQDSLYGYTF.

The V gene is TRBV5-1, the J gene TRBJ1-2; the D gene is possibly TRBD1 (5 bases). Germline-derived CDR1 and CDR2 are SGHRS and YFSETQ. V was pared by 4 bases and J by 6 bases, with 19 bases between. The CDR3 runs 15 residues. The CDR3 loop is CASSNTPQGGDGYTF. CDR3 in DNA: TGCGCCAGCAGCAACACCCCCCAGGGCGGCGATGGCTACACCTTC. The whole variable domain, filled in from reference TRBV5-1 and TRBJ1-2, reads KAGVTQTPRYLIKTRGQQVTLSCSPISGHRSVSWYQQTPGQGLQFLFEYFSETQRNKGNFPGRFSGRQFSNSRSEMNVSTLELGDSALYLCASSNTPQGGDGYTFGSGTRLTVV.

The chain combines TRBV5-4 with TRBJ1-1; TRBD1 matches 8 bases. CDR3 length: 16 residues. The germline V gene has CDR1 SGHNT and CDR2 YYREEE (reference sequence). V shed 3 bases, J shed 3 bases, and the junction held 10 bases outside the gene matches. The CDR3 region has the DNA TGTGCCAGCAGCTCGAAGGGACAGGCTTTGCACACTGAAGCTTTCTTT. It codes for CASSSKGQALHTEAFF.